The 24 T cell receptor beta chains below come from one sample, sequenced in a study of tissue T cells after allogeneic stem cell transplantation. Repertoires were generated with immunoSEQ multiplex PCR, while TCRdb's copy carries only in-frame clones and drops some. The repertoire holds about 10,000 clones, with approximately 47% as singletons. The time point here: mouse harvest day 7 after allogeneic transplant. Mouse grafts combined 10^7 T-cell-depleted bone marrow cells with 10^6 splenic CD5+ T cells. The sample was skin. Every receptor here comes from a female BALB/c mouse given C57BL/6 T cells with graft-versus-host disease after an allogeneic hematopoietic cell transplant.

This clone was observed a handful of times. The germline and genes are mouse ones. The sequence runs out 1 residue before the end of the CDR3; the remainder is reconstructed from the germline J gene. This chain connects TRBV26 to TRBJ2-7; 9 bases map to TRBD1. The J segment lost 3 bases and the V segment lost 5 bases, leaving 2 bases of the junction unmatched. There are 13 residues in the CDR3. Germline V gene data show CDR1 as KGHPV and CDR2 as FQNQEV (reference sequence). The covered CDR3 bases are TGTGCCAGCAGTTCGACAGGGGGCTATGAACAGTAC. Translated, it gives CASSSTGGYEQY. The CDR3 as a whole reads CASSSTGGYEQYF.

Remarks on this clone: Germline and genes: mouse. The sequenced fragment ends 1 residue before the CDR3 boundary, so the rest is inferred from the germline J gene. The rearrangement links TRBV3 to TRBJ2-2; tentative D call: TRBD2 (6 bases). Germline V gene lookup returns CDR1 SNHLY and CDR2 FYNGKV (reference sequence). The ends were cut back, 3 bases at V and 4 bases at J, with 9 bases in the middle. This CDR3 region has 14 residues. The CDR3 reads CASSLGGGTGQLYF. The covered CDR3 bases are TGTGCCAGCAGCTTGGGGGGAGGCACCGGGCAGCTCTAC.

The count of this clone is one. Gene names refer to mouse genes. The read ends 1 residue early relative to the CDR3; the germline J gene fills the gap. The rearrangement uses TRBV13-2 and TRBJ1-4; 10 positions agree with TRBD1. Unmatched junction bases numbered 2, after V lost 2 bases and J lost 4 bases. The length of the CDR3 is 15 residues. Germline V gene lookup returns CDR1 NNHNN and CDR2 SYGAGS (reference sequence). The part of the CDR3 DNA that was read is TGTGCCAGCGGTGAAAGGACAGGGGGCAACGAAAGATTATTT. It yields the protein CASGERTGGNERLF. The complete CDR3 protein is CASGERTGGNERLFF.

This clone was detected only a few times. Mouse names are used for the genes. The read terminates 1 residue ahead of where the CDR3 ends, so the germline J gene completes it. The chain recombines TRBV13-1 with TRBJ1-1; D is undetermined. The V gene lost 5 bases and the J gene lost 3 bases, with 5 bases spanning the gap. Per the germline V gene, CDR1 is NSHNY and CDR2 is SYGAGN. This CDR3 comprises 11 residues. The CDR3 protein is CASSDHTEVFF. The CDR3 DNA, read in part, is TGTGCCAGCAGCGATCACACAGAAGTCTTC.

As regards this clone: Each gene name is a mouse one. Sequencing ends 1 residue short of the CDR3 end; the germline J gene provides the rest. The chain uses TRBV3 and TRBJ1-3, with D perhaps matching TRBD1 (6 bases). The CDR3 runs to 14 residues. Germline lookup yields CDR1 SNHLY and CDR2 FYNGKV (reference sequence). Trimming took 5 bases from V and 0 from J, leaving 8 bases between them. Incomplete CDR3 DNA: TGTGCCAGCAGCATGGACAGTTCTGGAAATACGCTCTAT. Translating it yields CASSMDSSGNTLY. The full CDR3 protein is CASSMDSSGNTLYF.

Points on this clone: Gene names refer to mouse genes. The read is 1 residue too short to cover the CDR3 end, so that end is filled in from the germline J gene. The chain recombines TRBV3 with TRBJ1-3; D call uncertain. Trimming took off 4 bases at V and 0 bases at J, with 7 bases between the two ends. CDR3 length equals 14 residues. The germline V gene has CDR1 SNHLY and CDR2 FYNGKV (reference sequence). This chain's CDR3 is CASSSTNSGNTLYF. Partial CDR3 DNA: TGTGCCAGCAGCTCAACAAATTCTGGAAATACGCTCTAT.

To note about this clone: Germline and genes: mouse. With the read ending 1 residue before the CDR3 end, the germline J gene is used to fill in that end. The genes are TRBV13-1 and TRBJ2-7, with 12 bases fitting TRBD2. This CDR3 comprises 14 residues. The V gene's germline CDR1 is NSHNY and CDR2 SYGAGN. V lost 1 base to trimming and J lost 5 bases; unmatched junction nucleotides: 1. This chain's CDR3 is CASSDRDWGDEQYF. The CDR3 bases that were read are TGTGCCAGCAGTGATAGGGACTGGGGGGATGAACAGTAC.

With respect to this clone: All gene names here are mouse names. The read gets to within 1 residue of the CDR3 end, and the germline J gene fills in the rest. V is TRBV29 and J is TRBJ1-4; D is undetermined. The CDR3 runs 11 residues. Trimming stripped 2 bases from V and 7 bases from J, with 2 bases between. Looked up from germline, CDR1 is MSHET and CDR2 is SYDVDS. The CDR3 loop reads CASSLTERLFF. The part of the CDR3 DNA that was read is TGTGCTAGCAGTTTAACCGAAAGATTATTT.

Comment on this clone: The gene symbols are mouse symbols. The sequence runs out 1 residue before the end of the CDR3; the remainder is reconstructed from the germline J gene. This chain links TRBV23 with TRBJ2-4; the table names TRBD2, a call not compared with the DNA. This CDR3 is built from 14 residues. Germline V gene data show CDR1 as KGHTA and CDR2 as FQNQQP. The CDR3 loop is CSSRRLGDQNTLYF. The DNA read from the CDR3 is TGCTCCAGCAGACGACTGGGGGATCAAAACACCTTGTAC.

Details on this clone: All gene names here are mouse names. The CDR3 is cut off 1 residue early in the read; its end comes from the germline J gene. The gene calls are TRBV26 and TRBJ2-5, with 8 positions matching TRBD2. Germline V lookup: CDR1 KGHPV, CDR2 FQNQEV (reference sequence). The CDR3 extends over 15 amino acids. J lost 5 bases, V lost 0 bases, and 4 bases had no gene match. The sequenced CDR3 bases are TGTGCCAGCAGTCTGTCGGGGGGGCGCAGAGACACCCAGTAC. Protein sequence: CASSLSGGRRDTQY. The full CDR3 protein reads CASSLSGGRRDTQYF.

In its sample, this clone was seen once. Genes here carry mouse names. The read terminates 1 residue ahead of where the CDR3 ends, so the germline J gene completes it. The chain combines TRBV15 with TRBJ1-1; weak D call: TRBD1 (5 bases). V was cut by 3 bases and J by 4 bases, with 9 bases left in between. This CDR3 contains 13 residues. The germline V gene has CDR1 SGHND and CDR2 FRSKSL. The CDR3: CASSFQGGTEVFF. Incomplete CDR3 DNA: TGTGCCAGCAGTTTTCAGGGAGGCACAGAAGTCTTC.

Concerning this clone itself: Genes and germline are mouse. Read coverage stops 1 residue before the CDR3 terminus; the germline J gene supplies the remainder. The genes are TRBV1 and TRBJ2-3; tentatively, D is TRBD1 (5 bases). The germline gives CDR1 NSQYPW, CDR2 LRSPGD (reference sequence). The CDR3 has 13 residues. The ends were cut back, 3 bases at V and 1 base at J, with 5 bases in the middle. The CDR3 sequence is CTCSARGAETLYF. CDR3 DNA, as far as it was read: TGCACCTGCAGTGCCAGGGGTGCAGAAACGCTGTAT.

On this clone: Gene labels here are mouse ones. Read sequence stops 1 residue before the CDR3 end, and the germline J gene provides the missing end. This chain connects TRBV26 to TRBJ1-6; 8 bases map to TRBD1. TRBJ1-6 is recorded as an ORF, its role being uncertain. V gave up 4 bases and J gave up 7 bases; unmatched junction bases: 3. The CDR3 length is 14 residues. CDR1 and CDR2 from the germline V gene are KGHPV and FQNQEV (reference sequence). CDR3 DNA, as far as it was read: TGTGCCAGCAGTCCACAGGGGGGGAATTCGCCCCTCTAC. Encoded protein: CASSPQGGNSPLY. The full CDR3 sequence reads CASSPQGGNSPLYF.

As to this clone: The gene names here belong to mouse. Read sequence stops 1 residue before the CDR3 end, and the germline J gene provides the missing end. The chain recombines TRBV20 with TRBJ1-5; D is possibly TRBD1 (5 bases). Germline V gene lookup returns CDR1 GFQATS and CDR2 STVNSAI. The V end was cut by 6 bases, the J end by 6 bases, with 12 bases between. The CDR3 length is 12 residues. CDR3 protein: CGALGGSQAPLF. The CDR3 bases that were read are TGTGGTGCCCTCGGGGGGAGCCAGGCTCCGCTT.

This clone was seen a few times. The genes and germline here are from mouse. The CDR3 protein is CASSRQGRYAEQFF. The sequenced CDR3 bases are TGTGCCAGCAGCCGACAGGGGAGGTATGCTGAGCAGTTC. The V call is TRBV26, the J call TRBJ2-1; 8 bases are a match to TRBD1. The sequence runs out 1 residue before the end of the CDR3; the remainder is reconstructed from the germline J gene. This CDR3 comprises 14 residues. CDR1 is KGHPV and CDR2 is FQNQEV in the germline V gene (reference sequence). V trimming: 6 bases; J trimming: 4 bases; junction bases outside the gene matches: 5.

With respect to this clone: Each gene name is a mouse one. The CDR3 goes on 1 residue after the read ends, and that part is filled in from the germline J gene. Other DNA variants within this sample encode the same CDR3. The chain carries TRBV26 and TRBJ2-4, with a weak D call TRBD2 (5 bases). CDR1 is KGHPV, CDR2 FQNQEV, per germline (reference sequence). V lost 1 base to trimming and J lost 0 bases, with 5 bases between them. The CDR3 spans 14 residues. The CDR3 DNA, read in part, is TGTGCCAGCAGTCTGTTGGGGAGTCAAAACACCTTGTAC. Translating gives CASSLLGSQNTLY. The entire CDR3 is CASSLLGSQNTLYF.

About this clone: All gene names here are mouse names. The observed sequence ends 1 residue before the CDR3 terminus, with the missing tail filled in from the germline J gene. The chain couples TRBV13-1 to TRBJ2-4; tentatively, D is TRBD1 (5 bases). Trimming cost V 1 base and J 1 base, with 7 bases left between them. The germline V gene encodes CDR1 NSHNY and CDR2 SYGAGN. CDR3 length: 14 residues. CDR3: CASSDPGRQNTLYF. The CDR3 DNA, read in part, is TGTGCCAGCAGTGATCCAGGGCGTCAAAACACCTTGTAC.

As concerns this clone: The listed genes are named as in mouse. The read terminates 1 residue before the CDR3 end, so the remaining end is supplied by the germline J gene. V is TRBV26 and J is TRBJ2-7; 8 bases map to TRBD2. Germline V CDR1 and CDR2: KGHPV, FQNQEV (reference sequence). Losses at the gene ends were 4 bases for V and 4 bases for J; bases not matched to a gene: 6. The CDR3 has 14 amino acids. CDR3 DNA, as far as it was read: TGTGCCAGCAGTCCCACTGGGGGCTTTTATGAACAGTAC. This sequence encodes CASSPTGGFYEQY. The complete CDR3 protein is CASSPTGGFYEQYF.

About this clone: Each gene name is a mouse one. The sequenced fragment ends 1 residue before the CDR3 boundary, so the rest is inferred from the germline J gene. The chain carries TRBV2 and TRBJ2-5; D unclear. V gave up 0 bases and J gave up 0 bases, with 10 bases separating them. The CDR3 covers 16 residues. Germline CDR1 and CDR2: LGHNA and YSYQKL. CDR3 residues: CASSQDQNFNQDTQYF. CDR3 bases read: TGTGCCAGCAGCCAAGATCAAAACTTTAACCAAGACACCCAGTAC.

This clone occurred once. Gene and germline names: mouse. Read coverage stops 1 residue before the CDR3 terminus; the germline J gene supplies the remainder. J is TRBJ1-4 and V is TRBV14; D ambiguous. The germline V gene has CDR1 SGHDT and CDR2 FRDEAV. V was pared by 7 bases and J by 3 bases, with 7 bases between. This CDR3 region has 12 residues. CDR3 DNA (partial): TGTGCCAGCCACCTTACCAACGAAAGATTATTT. As protein: CASHLTNERLF. From start to end, the CDR3 is CASHLTNERLFF.

Note on this clone: Germline and genes: mouse. The observed sequence ends 1 residue before the CDR3 terminus, with the missing tail filled in from the germline J gene. The V and J genes are TRBV19 and TRBJ1-3; D possibly corresponds to TRBD1 (6 bases). There are 15 residues in the CDR3. The germline V gene encodes CDR1 FNHDT and CDR2 SITEND (reference sequence). Trimming left V 2 bases short and J 0 bases short, with 9 bases between. CDR3 region: CASSMGTYSGNTLYF. The part of the CDR3 DNA that was read is TGTGCCAGCAGTATGGGGACATATTCTGGAAATACGCTCTAT.

This clone was counted a few times. Any gene name here is a mouse gene name. The sequence runs out 1 residue before the end of the CDR3; the remainder is reconstructed from the germline J gene. The V call is TRBV23, the J call TRBJ1-1; the listed D gene, TRBD1, was not tested against the DNA. From germline, CDR1 is KGHTA and CDR2 FQNQQP. The CDR3 runs 13 residues. The CDR3 bases that were read are TGCTCCAGCAGTCAACGACATAACACAGAAGTCTTC. Encoded protein: CSSSQRHNTEVF. The entire CDR3 is CSSSQRHNTEVFF.

With regard to this clone: Here the gene names and germline are mouse. The sequenced part of the CDR3 DNA is TGTGCCAGCAGTCGGGACTGGGGAAAAGACACCCAGTAC. It codes for CASSRDWGKDTQY. The complete CDR3 protein is CASSRDWGKDTQYF. The chain carries TRBV5 and TRBJ2-5; TRBD2 matches at 10 bases. The read is 1 residue too short to cover the CDR3 end, so that end is filled in from the germline J gene. There are 14 residues in the CDR3. V was clipped by 6 bases and J by 4 bases; unmatched bases: 4. Germline CDR1 and CDR2: LGHNA and YNLKQL (reference sequence).

With respect to this clone: Any gene name here is a mouse gene name. The read comes to an end 1 residue before the CDR3 does, leaving the germline J gene to fill in the end. The chain is built from TRBV26 and TRBJ2-1, with D possibly being TRBD2 (6 bases). With 2 bases removed from V and 0 bases from J, the gap between germline ends came to 8 bases. CDR3 length: 15 residues. Germline V lookup: CDR1 KGHPV, CDR2 FQNQEV (reference sequence). CDR3 DNA, as far as it was read: TGTGCCAGCAGTCTGGCTGGGGTTAACTATGCTGAGCAGTTC. It is translated as CASSLAGVNYAEQF. The whole CDR3 region reads CASSLAGVNYAEQFF.